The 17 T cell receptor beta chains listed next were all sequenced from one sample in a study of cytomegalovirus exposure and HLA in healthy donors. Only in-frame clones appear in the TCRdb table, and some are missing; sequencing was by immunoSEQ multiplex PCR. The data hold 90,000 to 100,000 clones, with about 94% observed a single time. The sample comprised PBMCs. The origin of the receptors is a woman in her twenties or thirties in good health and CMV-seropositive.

Here the CDR3 reads CASSRGSAGGAFF. In DNA form, the CDR3 reads TGTGCCAGCAGCCGCGGTTCCGCAGGAGGAGCTTTCTTT. The chain combines TRBV7-9 with TRBJ1-1, with D hard to call. Germline CDR1 reads SEHNR; CDR2 reads FQNEAQ (reference sequence). CDR3 size: 13 residues. Trimming took off 5 bases at V and 10 bases at J, with 17 bases between the two ends.

The CDR3 loop is CASSLEDSYNEQFF. CDR3 coding DNA: TGTGCCAGCAGCTTGGAGGACTCTTACAATGAGCAGTTCTTC. The chain recombines TRBV5-4 with TRBJ2-1; TRBD2 might be the D (5 bases). Germline V gene data show CDR1 as SGHNT and CDR2 as YYREEE (reference sequence). V was shortened by 0 bases and J by 4 bases, with 8 bases between the two germline ends. The CDR3 spans 14 residues.

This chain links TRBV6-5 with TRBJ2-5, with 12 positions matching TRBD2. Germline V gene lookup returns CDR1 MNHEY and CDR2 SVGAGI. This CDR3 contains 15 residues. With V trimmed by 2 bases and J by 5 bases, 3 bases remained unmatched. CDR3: CASSYLLAGGETQYF. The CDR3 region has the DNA TGTGCCAGCAGTTACCTCCTAGCGGGAGGGGAGACCCAGTACTTC.

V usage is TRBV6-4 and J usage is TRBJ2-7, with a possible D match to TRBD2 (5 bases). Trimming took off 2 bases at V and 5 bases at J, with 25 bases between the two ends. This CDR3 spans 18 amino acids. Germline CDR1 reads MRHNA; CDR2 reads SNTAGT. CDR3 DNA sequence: TGTGCCAGCAGTGACCTATCGACTAACCGCTCTATGGCGAACGAGCAGTACTTC. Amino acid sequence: CASSDLSTNRSMANEQYF.

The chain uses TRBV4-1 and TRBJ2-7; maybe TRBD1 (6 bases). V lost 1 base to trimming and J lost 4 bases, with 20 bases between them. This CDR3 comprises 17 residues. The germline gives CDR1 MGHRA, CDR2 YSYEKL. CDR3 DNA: TGCGCCAGCAGCCAAGTGTTGACAGGAAGAAAGCCTTACGAGCAGTACTTC. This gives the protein CASSQVLTGRKPYEQYF.

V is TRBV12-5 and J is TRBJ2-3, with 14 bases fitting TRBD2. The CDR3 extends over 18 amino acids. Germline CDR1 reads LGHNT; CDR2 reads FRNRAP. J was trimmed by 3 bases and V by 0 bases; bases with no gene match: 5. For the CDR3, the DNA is TGTGCTAGTGGTTTGGTACGGGGACTAGCGGGAGCGACAGATACGCAGTATTTT. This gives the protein CASGLVRGLAGATDTQYF.

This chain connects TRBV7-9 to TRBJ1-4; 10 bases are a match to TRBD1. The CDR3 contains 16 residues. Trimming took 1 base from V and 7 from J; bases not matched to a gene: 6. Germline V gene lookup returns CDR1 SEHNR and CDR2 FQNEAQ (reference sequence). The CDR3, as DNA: TGTGCCAGCAGCTTAGTGGTGGGACAGGGGTCTGAAAAACTGTTTTTT. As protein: CASSLVVGQGSEKLFF.

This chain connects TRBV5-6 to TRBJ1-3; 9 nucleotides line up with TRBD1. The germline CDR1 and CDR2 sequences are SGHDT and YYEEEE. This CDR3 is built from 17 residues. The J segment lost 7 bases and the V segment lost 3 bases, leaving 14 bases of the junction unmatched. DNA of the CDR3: TGTGCCAGCAGCTCCCGGTACCGGACAGGGGTTTTTAACACCATATATTTT. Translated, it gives CASSSRYRTGVFNTIYF.

In DNA form, the CDR3 reads TGCGCCAGAACCCCCCCAGGGCCCAGCGGGAGACTAAGATCCTACGAGCAGTACTTC. Translated, it gives CARTPPGPSGRLRSYEQYF. The chain carries TRBV23-1 and TRBJ2-7; the match to TRBD2 covers 8 bases. TRBV23-1 is recorded as an ORF, its role being uncertain. The V gene end was trimmed by 9 bases and the J gene end by 1 base; junction bases not matched to a gene: 23. CDR3 length equals 19 residues.

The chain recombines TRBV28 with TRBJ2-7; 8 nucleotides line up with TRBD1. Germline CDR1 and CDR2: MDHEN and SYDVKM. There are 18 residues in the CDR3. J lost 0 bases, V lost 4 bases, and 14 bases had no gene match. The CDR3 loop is CASSSADPRTGTSYEQYF. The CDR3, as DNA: TGTGCCAGCAGTTCCGCTGATCCCCGGACAGGGACCTCCTACGAGCAGTACTTC.

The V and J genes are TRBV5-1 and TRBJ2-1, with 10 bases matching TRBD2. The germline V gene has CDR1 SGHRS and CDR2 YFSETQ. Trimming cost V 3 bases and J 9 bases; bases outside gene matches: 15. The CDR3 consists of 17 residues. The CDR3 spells CASSSVGGLAVGVEQFF. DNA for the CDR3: TGCGCCAGCAGCTCCGTTGGTGGACTAGCGGTGGGAGTTGAGCAGTTCTTC.

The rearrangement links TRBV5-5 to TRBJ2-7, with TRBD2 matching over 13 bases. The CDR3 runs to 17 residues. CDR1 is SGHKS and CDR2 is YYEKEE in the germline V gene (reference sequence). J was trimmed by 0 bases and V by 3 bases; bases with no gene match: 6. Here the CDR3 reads CASSSLGLAGSSYEQYF. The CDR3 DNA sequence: TGTGCCAGCAGCTCCTTGGGACTAGCGGGGAGCTCCTACGAGCAGTACTTC. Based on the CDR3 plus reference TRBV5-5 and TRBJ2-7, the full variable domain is DAGVTQSPTHLIKTRGQQVTLRCSPISGHKSVSWYQQVLGQGPQFIFQYYEKEERGRGNFPDRFSARQFPNYSSELNVNALLLGDSALYLCASSSLGLAGSSYEQYFGPGTRLTVT.

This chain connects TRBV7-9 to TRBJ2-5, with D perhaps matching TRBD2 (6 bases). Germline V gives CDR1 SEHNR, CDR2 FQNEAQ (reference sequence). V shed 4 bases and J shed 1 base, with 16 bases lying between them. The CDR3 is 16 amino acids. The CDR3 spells CASSSRLVWPQETQYF. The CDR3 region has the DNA TGTGCCAGCAGCTCACGACTAGTCTGGCCCCAAGAGACCCAGTACTTC.

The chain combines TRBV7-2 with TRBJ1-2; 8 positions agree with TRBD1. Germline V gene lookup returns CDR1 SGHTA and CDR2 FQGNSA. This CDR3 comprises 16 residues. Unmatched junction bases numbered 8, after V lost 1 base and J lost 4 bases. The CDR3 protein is CASSLGPDRVGYGYTF. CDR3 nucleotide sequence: TGTGCCAGCAGCTTAGGCCCGGACAGGGTTGGCTATGGCTACACCTTC. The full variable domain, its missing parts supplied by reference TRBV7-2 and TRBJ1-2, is GAGVSQSPSNKVTEKGKDVELRCDPISGHTALYWYRQSLGQGLEFLIYFQGNSAPDKSGLPSDRFSAERTGGSVSTLTIQRTQQEDSAVYLCASSLGPDRVGYGYTFGSGTRLTVV.

CDR3 amino acids: CAWSRQGEAFF. For the CDR3, the DNA is TGTGCCTGGAGCCGACAGGGCGAAGCTTTCTTT. The V call is TRBV30, the J call TRBJ1-1; 7 positions agree with TRBD1. Germline CDR1 GTSNPN, CDR2 SVGIG (reference sequence). Trimming took 3 bases from V and 8 from J; bases not matched to a gene: 3. The CDR3 is 11 residues long.

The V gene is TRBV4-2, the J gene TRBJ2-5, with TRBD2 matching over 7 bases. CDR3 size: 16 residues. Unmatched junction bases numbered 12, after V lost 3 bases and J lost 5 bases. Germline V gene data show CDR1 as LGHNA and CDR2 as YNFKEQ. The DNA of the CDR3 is TGTGCCAGCAGCCAGAGGAGCCAAGCGGGGTCGGAGACCCAGTACTTC. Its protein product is CASSQRSQAGSETQYF.

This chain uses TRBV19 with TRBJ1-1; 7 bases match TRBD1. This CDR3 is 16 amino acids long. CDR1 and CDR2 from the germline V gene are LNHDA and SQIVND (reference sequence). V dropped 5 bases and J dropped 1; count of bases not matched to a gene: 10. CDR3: CASSFSGTVGNTEAFF. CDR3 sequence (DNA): TGTGCCAGTAGTTTCTCCGGGACAGTGGGGAACACTGAAGCTTTCTTT.